Below, 28 T cell receptor beta chains from the same sample are listed, as sequenced in a study of shared clonotypes between healthy human individuals (dated by TCRdb to about 2020). The library came from the immunoSEQ multiplex PCR assay. The table comes from immuneACCESS by way of TCRdb, which keeps in-frame sequences with V and J called. Part of the clones is missing from these tables; in studies checked, under half for an unresolved V gene and the rest for unknown reasons. The sample yields about 2 million clones; 85% to 95% were counted once. The ten largest clones add up to around 0.13% of the sample. The sequenced sample was naive CD4+ T cells sorted from blood. The label giving this sample's cell subset or site can be read as: CD45RA+ positively selected. Receptors were obtained from a man between 18 and 29 years old in good health.

The chain couples TRBV11-2 to TRBJ2-2; a possible D gene is TRBD1 (6 bases). From germline, CDR1 is SGHAT and CDR2 FQNNGV. The CDR3 sequence is 15 residues long. Trimming stripped 7 bases from V and 5 bases from J, with 17 bases between. CDR3 sequence (DNA): TGTGCCAGCAACGATCCGGGACACTTTACCGGGGAGCTGTTTTTT. It yields the protein CASNDPGHFTGELFF.

V is TRBV28 and J is TRBJ1-1, with TRBD1 matching over 7 bases. Germline V CDR1 and CDR2: MDHEN, SYDVKM. This CDR3 contains 13 residues. J gave up 6 bases and V 8 bases, and 9 bases lay outside the gene matches. CDR3 sequence reads: CASSARQGPEAFF. The CDR3 coding sequence is TGTGCCAGCTCGGCCCGACAGGGACCTGAAGCTTTCTTT.

The chain uses TRBV7-9 and TRBJ2-3; D remains unclear. Trimming cost V 1 base and J 1 base, with 6 bases left between them. CDR1 is SEHNR, CDR2 FQNEAQ, per germline (reference sequence). The CDR3 contains 14 residues. In DNA, the CDR3 is TGTGCCAGCAGCTTAGAGTCTGGCACAGATACGCAGTATTTT. Amino acid sequence: CASSLESGTDTQYF.

This chain connects TRBV19 to TRBJ2-7, with D possibly being TRBD1 (6 bases). The V and J ends lost 5 bases and 9 bases respectively, with 17 bases between them. CDR1 is LNHDA, CDR2 SQIVND, per germline (reference sequence). This CDR3 has 13 residues. CDR3 in DNA: TGTGCCAGTAGTGTGGAAAGACAGGCCTTGCAGTACTTC. Amino acids: CASSVERQALQYF.

On this clone itself: Just one base apart from a much larger clone, this may be a read error. The CDR3 end shows no conserved phenylalanine or tryptophan, and so a read error is likely. The chain combines TRBV20-1 with TRBJ2-7, with D maybe TRBD2 (5 bases). The V gene's germline CDR1 is DFQATT and CDR2 SNEGSKA (reference sequence). The CDR3 runs 11 residues. CDR3 in DNA: TGCAGCCTAAGGGAGATCTACGAGCAGTACCTC. Its protein product is CSLREIYEQYL.

The J gene is TRBJ1-4, the V gene TRBV12-2; the table assigns TRBD1, which was not confirmed against the DNA. TRBV12-2 is deemed a pseudogene. This CDR3 spans 14 amino acids. For the CDR3, the DNA is TGTGCAAGTCGCCCGGGACAGGGGGCCGGAAAACTGTTTTTT. Translating it yields CASRPGQGAGKLFF.

CDR3 bases: TGCAGTGCTCAGAGTGTGCGAGCTTTCTTT. Translated: CSAQSVRAFF. The chain uses TRBV20-1 and TRBJ1-1; the D is unclear. CDR3 length: 10 residues. Between the trimmed V and J ends, which lost 5 bases and 10 bases, there was a span of 11 bases. Germline V CDR1 and CDR2: DFQATT, SNEGSKA (reference sequence).

The rearrangement joins TRBV5-4 to TRBJ2-5; D not certain. V was clipped by 4 bases and J by 1 base, with 14 bases between them. Germline V CDR1 and CDR2: SGHNT, YYREEE (reference sequence). The CDR3 is 15 amino acids. CDR3 amino acids: CASSPTPRAQETQYF. The CDR3 nucleotides read TGTGCCAGCAGCCCAACGCCCCGGGCCCAAGAGACCCAGTACTTC.

This chain joins TRBV5-4 and TRBJ2-7; D is tentatively TRBD1 or TRBD2 (6 bases each). CDR1 SGHNT and CDR2 YYREEE come from the germline V gene (reference sequence). The germline V and J ends were trimmed by 3 bases and 8 bases, with 12 bases remaining between them. The length of the CDR3 is 12 residues. CDR3 coding DNA: TGTGCCAGCAGCTGGAGGGGGACGAAGCAGTACTTC. Its protein is CASSWRGTKQYF.

This clone was found once. The CDR3 DNA is TGTGCCAGCAGTGACGGTAAGCGGGTCTACAATGAGCAGTTCTTC. Residues: CASSDGKRVYNEQFF. The chain carries TRBV2 and TRBJ2-1, with D maybe TRBD2 (6 bases). Germline V gene data show CDR1 as SNHLY and CDR2 as FYNNEI. The CDR3 is made up of 15 amino acids. The germline V and J ends were trimmed by 3 bases and 3 bases, with 12 bases remaining between them.

The V and J genes are TRBV7-2 and TRBJ2-2; D is uncertain. Germline V lookup: CDR1 SGHTA, CDR2 FQGNSA. V was cut by 1 base and J by 3 bases, with 12 bases left in between. This CDR3 has 16 amino acids. CDR3 sequence: CASSLEARRDTGELFF. The CDR3 nucleotides read TGTGCCAGCAGCTTAGAGGCCAGACGGGACACCGGGGAGCTGTTTTTT.

The chain employs TRBV6-5 and TRBJ2-7; possible D gene TRBD1, 5 bases. The CDR3 runs 14 residues. The V gene's germline CDR1 is MNHEY and CDR2 SVGAGI. With 6 bases removed from V and 1 base from J, the gap between germline ends came to 13 bases. Here the CDR3 reads CASSSPAGSYEQYF. The CDR3 nucleotides read TGTGCCAGCAGCTCCCCCGCAGGGTCCTACGAGCAGTACTTC.

Concerning this clone itself: Other DNA variants within this sample encode the same CDR3. This sequence joins TRBV2 and TRBJ2-5, with a tentative D call TRBD2 (5 bases). Trimming removed 7 bases from V and 2 bases from J, with 8 bases in between. There are 12 residues in the CDR3. CDR1 and CDR2 (germline): SNHLY, FYNNEI. The CDR3 region has the DNA TGTGCCAGCAAAAGAGGGCAAGAGACCCAGTACTTC. Encoded protein: CASKRGQETQYF.

Here the CDR3 DNA reads TGTGCCTGGAGTACTATCCCACAAGAGACCCAGTACTTC. It codes for CAWSTIPQETQYF. The rearrangement uses TRBV30 and TRBJ2-5; D is undetermined. The V gene lost 2 bases and the J gene lost 2 bases, with 9 bases spanning the gap. In germline, CDR1 is GTSNPN, CDR2 SVGIG (reference sequence). CDR3 length equals 13 residues.

The chain combines TRBV18 with TRBJ2-3; the match to TRBD2 covers 8 bases. Germline trimming cut 0 bases from V and 7 bases from J; bases unmatched to any gene: 6. Per germline, CDR1 KGHSH and CDR2 LQKENI. The length of the CDR3 is 15 residues. CDR3 sequence reads: CASSPPASGRNTQYF. CDR3 sequence (DNA): TGTGCCAGCTCACCACCGGCTAGCGGGCGTAATACGCAGTATTTT. Full variable domain (remainder filled in from reference TRBV18 and TRBJ2-3): NAGVMQNPRHLVRRRGQEARLRCSPMKGHSHVYWYRQLPEEGLKFMVYLQKENIIDESGMPKERFSAEFPKEGPSILRIQQVVRGDSAAYFCASSPPASGRNTQYFGPGTRLTVL.

Details on this clone: Other nucleotide sequences in the sample specify the same CDR3. V and J are TRBV27 and TRBJ1-5; possibly TRBD1 for D (5 bases). CDR3 length: 12 residues. Trimming removed 6 bases at V and 4 bases at J, with 7 bases between. From germline, CDR1 is MNHEY and CDR2 SMNVEV (reference sequence). The CDR3 spells CASRGLNQPQHF. CDR3 coding DNA: TGTGCCAGCAGGGGACTAAATCAGCCCCAGCATTTT.

The chain carries TRBV27 and TRBJ2-7; D is unclear. Germline V gene sequence: CDR1 MNHEY, CDR2 SMNVEV (reference sequence). The CDR3 contains 15 residues. V was cut by 4 bases and J by 3 bases, with 16 bases left in between. CDR3 sequence (DNA): TGTGCCAGCAGTTCCGTCGGGCTTAAACACTACGAGCAGTACTTC. Protein sequence: CASSSVGLKHYEQYF.

The chain has TRBV6-5 and TRBJ2-5; possible D gene TRBD2, 7 bases. Germline CDR1 is MNHEY and CDR2 is SVGAGI. The CDR3 spans 14 residues. Trimming pared 8 bases from V and 4 bases from J, leaving 17 bases between. CDR3 residues: CASYGGLTRETQYF. CDR3 sequence (DNA): TGTGCCAGCTACGGGGGGCTTACACGAGAGACCCAGTACTTC.

The chain carries TRBV28 and TRBJ1-4; possible D gene TRBD1, 5 bases. Per the germline V gene, CDR1 is MDHEN and CDR2 is SYDVKM. The CDR3 runs to 12 residues. Trimming left V 5 bases short and J 11 bases short, with 12 bases between. The CDR3 DNA reads TGTGCCAGCAGTATCGGGGAGGGGAAACTGTTTTTT. Translation gives CASSIGEGKLFF.

The chain uses TRBV5-6 and TRBJ1-2, with D unresolved. V was cut by 1 base and J by 8 bases, with 15 bases left in between. The CDR3 contains 14 residues. Germline loops: CDR1 SGHDT, CDR2 YYEEEE. DNA for the CDR3: TGTGCCAGCAGCTTGATAGGTGGGCGCCCGGGCTACACCTTC. It is translated as CASSLIGGRPGYTF.

CDR3 in DNA: TGTGCCAGCAGTACCGAGGGGGCACAGCCCCAGCATTTT. This codes for CASSTEGAQPQHF. V is TRBV6-6 and J is TRBJ1-5, with 7 bases identical to TRBD1. With 5 bases clipped from V and 7 bases from J, the junction kept 5 bases outside the gene matches. The CDR3 covers 13 residues. CDR1 and CDR2 from the germline V gene are MNHNY and SVGAGI (reference sequence).

This chain connects TRBV19 to TRBJ2-2, with D maybe TRBD2 (6 bases). The CDR3 is 14 amino acids. Trimming took 10 bases from V and 0 from J, leaving 12 bases between them. Germline CDR1 and CDR2: LNHDA and SQIVND (reference sequence). The DNA for the CDR3 is TGTGCCACCGGTGGGGGGTCGAACACCGGGGAGCTGTTTTTT. It yields the protein CATGGGSNTGELFF.

Regarding this clone: The junction differs from germline at one of its ends, possibly a read error. This chain links TRBV27 with TRBJ2-7; D unresolved. This CDR3 has 13 residues. CDR1 MNHEY and CDR2 SMNVEV come from the germline V gene (reference sequence). The CDR3 loop is CASSFGNFYKQYF. As DNA, the CDR3 is TGTGCCAGCAGTTTTGGGAACTTCTACAAGCAGTACTTC.

The CDR3 loop reads CASSSAISGGAKDEQYF. As DNA, the CDR3 is TGTGCCAGCAGCTCGGCTATTAGCGGGGGGGCCAAGGACGAGCAGTACTTC. V is TRBV7-9 and J is TRBJ2-7; 11 nucleotides match TRBD2. CDR1 SEHNR and CDR2 FQNEAQ come from the germline V gene (reference sequence). With 4 bases clipped from V and 5 bases from J, the junction kept 13 bases outside the gene matches. This CDR3 is built from 17 residues.

Comment on this clone: This sample also contains other DNA sequences that code for the same CDR3. The chain joins TRBV11-2 to TRBJ2-1; 8 bases are shared with TRBD2. From germline, CDR1 is SGHAT and CDR2 FQNNGV. V dropped 3 bases and J dropped 5; count of bases not matched to a gene: 3. The CDR3 length is 14 residues. The CDR3 reads CASSFTSGNNEQFF. The CDR3 nucleotides are TGTGCCAGCAGCTTCACTAGCGGAAACAATGAGCAGTTCTTC.

The rearrangement joins TRBV5-1 to TRBJ1-2, with 10 bases fitting TRBD1. The CDR3 totals 15 residues. With V trimmed by 4 bases and J by 3 bases, 6 bases remained unmatched. The germline CDR1 and CDR2 sequences are SGHRS and YFSETQ. The CDR3 protein is CASSPTGGLYYGYTF. CDR3 coding DNA: TGCGCCAGCAGCCCGACAGGGGGCTTGTACTATGGCTACACCTTC.

As DNA, the CDR3 is TGTGCCTGGAGTGGGCCGGGACAGGGGGCGATTGGGGCCAACGTCCTGACTTTC. Translated, it gives CAWSGPGQGAIGANVLTF. The V call is TRBV30, the J call TRBJ2-6; 12 bases agree with TRBD1. The CDR3 consists of 18 residues. After removal of 1 base from V and 3 bases from J, the junction contained 7 bases not matched to a gene. CDR1 and CDR2 (germline): GTSNPN, SVGIG (reference sequence).

V and J are TRBV15 and TRBJ1-2; 10 bases are a match to TRBD1. Germline lookup yields CDR1 LNHNV and CDR2 YYDKDF (reference sequence). With V trimmed by 3 bases and J by 4 bases, 11 bases remained unmatched. CDR3 length: 17 residues. Here the CDR3 reads CATSREAGTGVSYGYTF. CDR3 sequence (DNA): TGTGCCACCAGCAGGGAGGCTGGGACAGGGGTCAGCTATGGCTACACCTTC.